This T cell receptor beta chain derives from a study of spatial heterogeneity in lung cancer. Time point specified: sample taken at primary tumor resection. Researchers sequenced whole RNA taken from tumor, nontumor lung or frozen PBMC without sorting. This clonotype was observed at least ten times. The V and J ends lost 6 bases and 0 bases respectively, with 17 bases between them. The CDR3 covers 16 residues. The germline gives CDR1 SNHLY, CDR2 FYNNEI. Carried by each TCR cDNA molecule was a unique molecular identifier. TCRdb reprocessed the 5' RACE reads via MiXCR and lists one record per CDR3 protein. The repertoire consists of about 95,000 distinct CDR3 sequences, with approximately 8.9% occurring once and the leading ten covering about 7.1%.

V usage is TRBV2 and J usage is TRBJ2-5; no clear D gene. The receptor's source is a male donor with early-stage non-small cell lung cancer. The sequenced sample was PBMCs, obtained at surgery. This CDR3 is CASSVAGHRYQETQYF. The CDR3, as DNA: TGTGCCAGCAGCGTTGCCGGCCACAGATACCAAGAGACCCAGTACTTC. Full variable domain (rest looked up from reference TRBV2 and TRBJ2-5): EPEVTQTPSHQVTQMGQEVILRCVPISNHLYFYWYRQILGQKVEFLVSFYNNEISEKSEIFDDQFSVERPDGSNFTLKIRSTKLEDSAMYFCASSVAGHRYQETQYFGPGTRLLVL.